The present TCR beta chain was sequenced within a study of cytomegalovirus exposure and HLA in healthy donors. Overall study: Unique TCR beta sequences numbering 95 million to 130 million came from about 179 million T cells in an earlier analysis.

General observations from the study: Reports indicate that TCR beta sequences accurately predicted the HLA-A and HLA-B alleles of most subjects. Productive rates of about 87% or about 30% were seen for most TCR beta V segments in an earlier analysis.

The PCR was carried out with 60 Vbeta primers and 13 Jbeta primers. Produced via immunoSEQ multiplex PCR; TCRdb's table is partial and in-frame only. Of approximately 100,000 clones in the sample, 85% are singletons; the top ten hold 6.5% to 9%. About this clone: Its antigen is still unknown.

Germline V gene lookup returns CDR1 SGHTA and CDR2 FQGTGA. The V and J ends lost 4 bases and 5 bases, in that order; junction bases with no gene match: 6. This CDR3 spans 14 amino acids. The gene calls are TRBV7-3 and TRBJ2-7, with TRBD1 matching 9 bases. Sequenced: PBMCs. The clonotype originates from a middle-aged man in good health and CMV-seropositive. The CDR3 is CASSSGTGTHEQYF. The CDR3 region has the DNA TGTGCCAGCAGCTCCGGGACAGGGACCCACGAGCAGTACTTC.